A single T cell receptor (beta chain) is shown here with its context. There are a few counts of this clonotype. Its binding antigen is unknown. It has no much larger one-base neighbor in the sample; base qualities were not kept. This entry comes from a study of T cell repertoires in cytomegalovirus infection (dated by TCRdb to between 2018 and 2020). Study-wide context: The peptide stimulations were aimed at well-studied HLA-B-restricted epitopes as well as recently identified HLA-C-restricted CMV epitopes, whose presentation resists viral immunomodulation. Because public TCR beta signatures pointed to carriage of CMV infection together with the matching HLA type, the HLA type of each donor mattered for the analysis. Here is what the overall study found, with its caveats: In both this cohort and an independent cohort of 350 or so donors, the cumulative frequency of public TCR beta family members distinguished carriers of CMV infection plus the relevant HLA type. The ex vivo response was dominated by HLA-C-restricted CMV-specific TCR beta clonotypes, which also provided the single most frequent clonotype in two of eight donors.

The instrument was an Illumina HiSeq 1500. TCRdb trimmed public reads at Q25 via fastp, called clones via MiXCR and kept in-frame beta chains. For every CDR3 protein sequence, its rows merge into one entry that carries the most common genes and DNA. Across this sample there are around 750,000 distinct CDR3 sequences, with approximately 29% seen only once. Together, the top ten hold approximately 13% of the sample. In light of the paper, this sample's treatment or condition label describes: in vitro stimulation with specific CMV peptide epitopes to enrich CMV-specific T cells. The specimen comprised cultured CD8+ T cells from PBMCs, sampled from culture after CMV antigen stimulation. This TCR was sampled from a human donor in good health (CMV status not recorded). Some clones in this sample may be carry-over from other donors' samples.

This receptor has the CDR3 CAISESGSRNTEAFF. The sequence in DNA is TGTGCCATCAGTGAGTCGGGCTCTCGGAACACTGAAGCTTTCTTT. The V gene is TRBV10-3 and the J gene is TRBJ1-1; no D segment can be confidently identified. V and J lose 0 bases and 1 base, and a span of 9 bases separates them. CDR3 length: 15 amino acids, cysteine to phenylalanine. Kept here is only the CDR3 DNA, which spans 45 bases and is read in frame from base 1. The germline V gene yields ENHRY for CDR1 and SYGVKD for CDR2.